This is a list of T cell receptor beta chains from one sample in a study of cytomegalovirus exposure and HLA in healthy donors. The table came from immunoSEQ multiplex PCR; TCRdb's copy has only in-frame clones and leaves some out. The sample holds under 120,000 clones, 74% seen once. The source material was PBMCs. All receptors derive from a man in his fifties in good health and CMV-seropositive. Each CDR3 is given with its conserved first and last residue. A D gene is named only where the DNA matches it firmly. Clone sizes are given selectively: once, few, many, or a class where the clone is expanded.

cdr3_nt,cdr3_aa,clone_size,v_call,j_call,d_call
TGTGCCTGGAGTGCCCGAGATACGCAGTATTTT,CAWSARDTQYF,-,TRBV30,TRBJ2-3,-
TGTGCCAGTAGTATTGGCCCTAAAAACATTCAGTACTTC,CASSIGPKNIQYF,-,TRBV19,TRBJ2-4,-
TGTGCCACCAGCAGAGAGGCCGCGGACGAGCAGTACTTC,CATSREAADEQYF,-,TRBV15,TRBJ2-7,-
TGTGCCAGCAGTGCCGGACAGGAGGACGCCTACGAGCAGTACTTC,CASSAGQEDAYEQYF,-,TRBV14,TRBJ2-7,TRBD1
TGCGCCAGCAGCTTTTCCCTTTGGAGGGGGCAAAATGAGCAGTTCTTC,CASSFSLWRGQNEQFF,-,TRBV5-1,TRBJ2-1,-
TGTGCCAGCAGAGTACAGGGGGCTAATGAGCAGTTCTTC,CASRVQGANEQFF,-,TRBV14,TRBJ2-1,TRBD1
TGTGCCAGCAGCTTTTCTGTCGGGACAGGGGGCTATGGCTACACCTTC,CASSFSVGTGGYGYTF,-,TRBV6-4,TRBJ1-2,TRBD1
TGTGCCACCTCCGGGGTTGAATATAATTCACCCCTCCACTTT,CATSGVEYNSPLHF,-,TRBV28,TRBJ1-6,-
TGTGCCAGCAGGCAGGATAGAGATCAGCCCCAGCATTTT,CASRQDRDQPQHF,-,TRBV2,TRBJ1-5,-
TGTGCCAGCAGCTACGGCGGGGGATCTACTGAAGCTTTCTTT,CASSYGGGSTEAFF,-,TRBV7-9,TRBJ1-1,-
TGCGCCAGCAGCACGACAGGGGGCGGGAGCTATGGCTACACCTTC,CASSTTGGGSYGYTF,-,TRBV5-1,TRBJ1-2,TRBD1
TGTGCCAGTACCCCCATCTCGGCAGGGGGAAACACCATATATTTT,CASTPISAGGNTIYF,-,TRBV19,TRBJ1-3,-
TGTGCCAGCAGCCCAAGACAGGGCTCAGATACGCAGTATTTT,CASSPRQGSDTQYF,few,TRBV11-3,TRBJ2-3,TRBD1
TGTGCCAGCAGCTTGATCGCAGGGAATCAGCCCCAGCATTTT,CASSLIAGNQPQHF,-,TRBV5-8,TRBJ1-5,-
TGTGCCAGCAGCTTAATTGTGTGGGACAGGGGAATGGGTGGCTACACCTTC,CASSLIVWDRGMGGYTF,few,TRBV7-2,TRBJ1-2,TRBD1
TGTGCCACCAGCCGCCCATTAGGGGGCCACAATGAGCAGTTCTTC,CATSRPLGGHNEQFF,-,TRBV15,TRBJ2-1,TRBD1
TGTGCCATCAGGGGTCCTACAGCGGGAGGTTCCTACGAGCAGTACTTC,CAIRGPTAGGSYEQYF,-,TRBV10-3,TRBJ2-7,TRBD2
TGTGCCAGCAGTGAGAGGGCGGGCATTCAGTACTTC,CASSERAGIQYF,-,TRBV2,TRBJ2-4,-
TGTGCCAGCAGCTTGAGCGGGTGGAGGGCCTCCAGGTCCTACGAGCAGTACTTC,CASSLSGWRASRSYEQYF,-,TRBV5-4,TRBJ2-7,-
TGTGCCAGCAGCTGGAGTGGGGGCGTCAATCAGCCCCAGCATTTT,CASSWSGGVNQPQHF,-,TRBV11-2,TRBJ1-5,-
TGTGCCAGCAGCCACCGAGAGACCCAGTACTTC,CASSHRETQYF,few,TRBV14,TRBJ2-5,-